The clone carrying this T cell receptor beta chain was detected ten times or more. Its antigen is unidentified. CDR1 is MNHNS and CDR2 is SASEGT in the germline V gene. CDR3 size: 19 residues. Trimming took 5 bases from V and 5 from J, leaving 28 bases between them. This sample was included in a study of identical twins. Unique molecular identifiers were present on the cDNA, which also gained a universal primer site by template switching. TCRdb independently ran MiXCR on the 5' RACE reads; one entry per CDR3 protein. The sample contains about 890,000 distinct CDR3 sequences, about 12% of which appear only once. Study-level results: Donors were not followed over many years; analysis was cross-sectional.

Among all donors, each was a healthy Caucasian. The same specimen was also included in a second study, on yellow fever vaccine responses in identical twins.

The clonotype comes from a woman between 18 and 30 years old in good health. The specimen was PBMCs. J is TRBJ2-1 and V is TRBV6-1, with D tentatively TRBD2 (5 bases). CDR3 loop: CASSTPAPTETGFHNEQFF. The CDR3 nucleotides are TGTGCCAGCAGTACCCCGGCTCCGACGGAGACGGGGTTCCACAATGAGCAGTTCTTC.